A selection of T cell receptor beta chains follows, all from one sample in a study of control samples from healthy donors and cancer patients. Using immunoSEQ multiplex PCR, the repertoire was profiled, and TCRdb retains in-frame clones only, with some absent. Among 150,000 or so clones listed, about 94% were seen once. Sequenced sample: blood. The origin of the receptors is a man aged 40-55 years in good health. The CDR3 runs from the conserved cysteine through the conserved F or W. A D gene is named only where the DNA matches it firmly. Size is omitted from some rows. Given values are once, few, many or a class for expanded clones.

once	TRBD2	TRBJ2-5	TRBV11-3	CASSPGKLAGTETQYF	TGTGCCAGCAGCCCCGGCAAGCTAGCGGGGACAGAGACCCAGTACTTC
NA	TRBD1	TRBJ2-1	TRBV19	CASSIYGTGSHEQFF	TGTGCCAGTAGTATTTACGGGACAGGGTCGCATGAGCAGTTCTTC
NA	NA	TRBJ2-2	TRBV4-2	CASSPWGSGTGELFF	TGTGCCAGCAGCCCGTGGGGGTCGGGCACCGGGGAGCTGTTTTTT
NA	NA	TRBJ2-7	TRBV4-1	CASSQDPRDAVYEQYF	TGCGCCAGCAGCCAAGACCCGAGGGACGCCGTCTACGAGCAGTACTTC
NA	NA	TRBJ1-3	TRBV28	CASSLSGNTIYF	TGTGCCAGCAGTTTGTCTGGAAACACCATATATTTT
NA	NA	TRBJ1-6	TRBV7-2	CASSLGAPGVGSPLHF	TGTGCCAGCAGCTTAGGCGCCCCCGGGGTCGGGTCACCCCTCCACTTT
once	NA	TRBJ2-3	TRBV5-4	CASSRDGYTDTQYF	TGTGCCAGCAGTCGGGACGGATACACAGATACGCAGTATTTT
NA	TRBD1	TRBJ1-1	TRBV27	CASGVQGDTEAFF	TGTGCCAGCGGCGTCCAGGGGGACACTGAAGCTTTCTTT
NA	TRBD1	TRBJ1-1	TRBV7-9	CASSSTGGEAFF	TGTGCCAGCAGCTCTACAGGGGGTGAAGCTTTCTTT
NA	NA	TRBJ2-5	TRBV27	CASSLVGQETQYF	TGTGCCAGCAGTTTGGTCGGCCAAGAGACCCAGTACTTC
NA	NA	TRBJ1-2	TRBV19	CASSISGAGNYGYTF	TGTGCCAGTAGTATCTCAGGCGCAGGTAACTATGGCTACACCTTC
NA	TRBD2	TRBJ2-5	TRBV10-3	CAINRGGLGQETQYF	TGTGCCATCAATCGGGGGGGGCTCGGACAAGAGACCCAGTACTTC
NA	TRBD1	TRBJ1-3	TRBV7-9	CASSSTGTGSSGNTIYF	TGTGCCAGCAGCTCTACCGGGACAGGGAGCTCTGGAAACACCATATATTTT
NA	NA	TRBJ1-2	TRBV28	CASSPGGGRYNYGYTF	TGTGCCAGCAGCCCCGGGGGGGGACGCTATAACTATGGCTACACCTTC
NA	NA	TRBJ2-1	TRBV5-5	CASSRGGEAYNEQFF	TGTGCCAGCAGCCGAGGCGGGGAAGCCTACAATGAGCAGTTCTTC
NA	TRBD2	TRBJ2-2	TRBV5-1	CASSAGTSGGLMLFF	TGCGCCAGCAGCGCCGGGACTAGCGGGGGACTTATGCTGTTTTTT
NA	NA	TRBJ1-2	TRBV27	CASSLQGRVGYTF	TGTGCCAGCAGTTTACAGGGTCGGGTTGGCTACACCTTC
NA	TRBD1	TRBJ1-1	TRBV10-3	CAIKGTENTEAFF	TGTGCCATCAAAGGGACAGAGAACACTGAAGCTTTCTTT
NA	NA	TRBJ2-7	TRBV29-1	CSVEEAGRAYEQYF	TGCAGCGTTGAAGAGGCAGGTCGGGCCTACGAGCAGTACTTC
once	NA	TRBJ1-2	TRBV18	CASSPLETGGYGYTF	TGTGCCAGCTCACCACTGGAGACAGGAGGCTATGGCTACACCTTC
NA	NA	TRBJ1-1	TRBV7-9	CASSWDGGPNTEAFF	TGTGCCAGCAGCTGGGACGGGGGGCCGAACACTGAAGCTTTCTTT
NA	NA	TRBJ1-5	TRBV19	CASSMREYPDYNGNQPQHF	TGTGCCAGTAGTATGCGGGAGTACCCAGACTACAATGGCAATCAGCCCCAGCATTTT